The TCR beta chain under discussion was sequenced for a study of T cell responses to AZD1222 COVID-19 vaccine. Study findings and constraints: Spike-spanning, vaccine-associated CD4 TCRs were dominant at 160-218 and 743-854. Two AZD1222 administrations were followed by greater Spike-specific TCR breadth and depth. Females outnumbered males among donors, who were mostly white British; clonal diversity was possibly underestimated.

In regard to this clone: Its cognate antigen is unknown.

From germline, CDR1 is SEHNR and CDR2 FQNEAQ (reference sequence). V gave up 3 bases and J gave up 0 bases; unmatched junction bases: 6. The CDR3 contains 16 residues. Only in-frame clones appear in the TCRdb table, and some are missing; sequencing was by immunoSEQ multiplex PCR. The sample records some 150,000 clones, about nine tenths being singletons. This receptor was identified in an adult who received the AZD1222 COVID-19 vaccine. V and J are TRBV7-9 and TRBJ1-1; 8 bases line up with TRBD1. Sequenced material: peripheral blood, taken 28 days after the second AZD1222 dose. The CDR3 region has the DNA TGTGCCAGCAGCTTCCAGGGGGCGCGAATGAACACTGAAGCTTTCTTT. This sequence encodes CASSFQGARMNTEAFF.